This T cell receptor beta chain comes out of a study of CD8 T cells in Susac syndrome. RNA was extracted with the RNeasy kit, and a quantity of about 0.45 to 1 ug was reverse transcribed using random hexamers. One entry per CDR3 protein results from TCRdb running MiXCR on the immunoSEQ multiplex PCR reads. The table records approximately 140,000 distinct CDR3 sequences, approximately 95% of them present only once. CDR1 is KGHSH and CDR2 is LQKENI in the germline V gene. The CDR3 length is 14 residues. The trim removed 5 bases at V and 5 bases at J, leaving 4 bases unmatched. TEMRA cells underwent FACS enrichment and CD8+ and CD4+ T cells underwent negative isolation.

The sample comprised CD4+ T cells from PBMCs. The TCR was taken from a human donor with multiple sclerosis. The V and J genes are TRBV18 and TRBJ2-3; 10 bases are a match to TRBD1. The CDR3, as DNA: TGTGCCAGCTCAGACAGGGGGCCGGGAGATACGCAGTATTTT. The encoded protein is CASSDRGPGDTQYF.